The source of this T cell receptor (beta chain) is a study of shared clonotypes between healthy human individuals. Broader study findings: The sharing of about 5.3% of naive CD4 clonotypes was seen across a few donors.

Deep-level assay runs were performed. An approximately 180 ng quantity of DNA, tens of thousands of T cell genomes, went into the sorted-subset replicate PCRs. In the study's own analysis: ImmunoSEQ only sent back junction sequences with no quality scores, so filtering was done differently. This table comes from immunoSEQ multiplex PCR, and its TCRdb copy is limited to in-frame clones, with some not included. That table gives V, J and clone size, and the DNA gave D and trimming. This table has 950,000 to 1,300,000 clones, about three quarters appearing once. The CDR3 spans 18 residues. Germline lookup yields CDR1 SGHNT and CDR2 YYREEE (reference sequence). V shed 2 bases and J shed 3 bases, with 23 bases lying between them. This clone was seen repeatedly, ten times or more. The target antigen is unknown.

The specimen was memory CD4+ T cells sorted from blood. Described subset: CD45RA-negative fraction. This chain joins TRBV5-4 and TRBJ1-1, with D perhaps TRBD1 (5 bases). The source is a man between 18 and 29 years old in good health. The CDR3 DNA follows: TGTGCCAGCAGCTTAATTTGGACAACTCCTACCAAGGACACTGAAGCTTTCTTT. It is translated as CASSLIWTTPTKDTEAFF.